These 24 T cell receptor beta chains were sequenced from one sample in a study of cytomegalovirus exposure and HLA in healthy donors. Some clones are missing from TCRdb's copy, which holds only in-frame ones; the method was immunoSEQ multiplex PCR. The sample contains some 260,000 clones, more than 85% of which appear only once. The material sequenced was PBMCs. All receptors derive from a man between 18 and 35 years old in good health and CMV-seropositive.

Here the CDR3 reads CASSGSGSSYEQYF. The CDR3 region has the DNA TGTGCCAGCAGTGGTAGCGGGAGCTCCTACGAGCAGTACTTC. The chain uses TRBV6-1 and TRBJ2-7, with 9 bases aligning to TRBD2. V lost 4 bases, J lost 0 bases, and 1 base stayed unmatched. The CDR3 is made up of 14 amino acids. Per germline, CDR1 MNHNS and CDR2 SASEGT.

The chain combines TRBV7-9 with TRBJ2-7; possibly TRBD1 for D (6 bases). Germline values: CDR1 SEHNR, CDR2 FQNEAQ (reference sequence). This CDR3 is built from 15 residues. Trimming left V 3 bases short and J 1 base short, with 13 bases between. The CDR3 sequence: CASSFPRQGSYEQYF. The CDR3 nucleotides read TGTGCCAGCAGCTTTCCGCGGCAGGGGTCCTACGAGCAGTACTTC.

J is TRBJ2-7 and V is TRBV2, with 14 bases aligning to TRBD2. There are 20 residues in the CDR3. The J segment lost 0 bases and the V segment lost 5 bases, leaving 15 bases of the junction unmatched. The germline V gene has CDR1 SNHLY and CDR2 FYNNEI. In DNA form, the CDR3 reads TGTGCCAGCAGTCCTACACCGGGACTAGCGGGAGTACGCCACTCCTACGAGCAGTACTTC. Translated: CASSPTPGLAGVRHSYEQYF.

The chain joins TRBV5-6 to TRBJ1-1; 8 nucleotides line up with TRBD1. Germline V gene sequence: CDR1 SGHDT, CDR2 YYEEEE. The CDR3 is made up of 13 amino acids. Trimming cost V 7 bases and J 6 bases; bases outside gene matches: 8. In DNA form, the CDR3 reads TGTGCCAGCGGACAGGGCGCGGAGGCTGAAGCTTTCTTT. It is translated as CASGQGAEAEAFF. Full variable domain (outside the CDR3, taken from reference TRBV5-6 and TRBJ1-1): DAGVTQSPTHLIKTRGQQVTLRCSPKSGHDTVSWYQQALGQGPQFIFQYYEEEERQRGNFPDRFSGHQFPNYSSELNVNALLLGDSALYLCASGQGAEAEAFFGQGTRLTVV.

The table lists this clone with a few counts. V usage is TRBV2 and J usage is TRBJ2-7, with 9 bases fitting TRBD1. Germline trimming cut 9 bases from V and 6 bases from J; bases unmatched to any gene: 15. Germline V gene sequence: CDR1 SNHLY, CDR2 FYNNEI. This CDR3 region has 15 residues. The CDR3 sequence: CASTPGQGTRREQYF. As DNA, the CDR3 is TGTGCCAGTACTCCGGGACAGGGTACAAGACGCGAGCAGTACTTC.

This chain links TRBV4-2 with TRBJ2-2; either TRBD1 or TRBD2 may supply D (5 bases each). Germline-derived CDR1 and CDR2 are LGHNA and YNFKEQ. CDR3 length: 17 residues. The V and J ends lost 0 bases and 0 bases respectively, with 11 bases between them. In DNA, the CDR3 is TGTGCCAGCAGCCAAGATCGGGGCAGCGCGAACACCGGGGAGCTGTTTTTT. Its protein product is CASSQDRGSANTGELFF.

This sequence joins TRBV5-6 and TRBJ2-3; perhaps TRBD2 as D (6 bases). Germline V gene sequence: CDR1 SGHDT, CDR2 YYEEEE. CDR3 size: 13 residues. V lost 5 bases and J 6 bases, leaving 13 bases between the germline ends. The CDR3 DNA is TGTGCCAGCAGTCCCCCTGGGAGGGATACGCAGTATTTT. It translates to CASSPPGRDTQYF.

This clone was seen once. The chain joins TRBV7-8 to TRBJ2-7; a possible D gene is TRBD1 (6 bases). CDR3 size: 14 residues. V lost 1 base, J lost 4 bases, and 11 bases lay in between. Per the germline V gene, CDR1 is SGHVS and CDR2 is FQNEAQ. The CDR3 DNA is TGTGCCAGCAGCTTAGACAGGGTGGGTTACGAGCAGTACTTC. Translating gives CASSLDRVGYEQYF.

The chain employs TRBV15 and TRBJ2-7; perhaps D is TRBD1 or TRBD2 (5 bases each). Trimming stripped 0 bases from V and 0 bases from J, with 12 bases between. The CDR3 extends over 16 amino acids. Per the germline V gene, CDR1 is LNHNV and CDR2 is YYDKDF (reference sequence). CDR3 sequence (DNA): TGTGCCACCAGCAGAGATTACCGGGACGGCTCCTACGAGCAGTACTTC. Translated, it gives CATSRDYRDGSYEQYF. Full variable domain (missing parts from reference TRBV15 and TRBJ2-7): DAMVIQNPRYQVTQFGKPVTLSCSQTLNHNVMYWYQQKSSQAPKLLFHYYDKDFNNEADTPDNFQSRRPNTSFCFLDIRSPGLGDTAMYLCATSRDYRDGSYEQYFGPGTRLTVT.

The chain carries TRBV30 and TRBJ2-7; 7 nucleotides line up with TRBD1. In germline, CDR1 is GTSNPN, CDR2 SVGIG (reference sequence). Trimming cost V 5 bases and J 3 bases; bases outside gene matches: 4. The CDR3 sequence is 12 residues long. The CDR3 reads CAWETGNYEQYF. The CDR3 nucleotides are TGTGCCTGGGAGACAGGGAACTACGAGCAGTACTTC.

This rearrangement joins TRBV6-5 to TRBJ2-7; TRBD2 agrees at 8 bases. J gave up 0 bases and V 2 bases, and 6 bases lay outside the gene matches. The CDR3 spans 16 residues. CDR1 and CDR2 from the germline V gene are MNHEY and SVGAGI. CDR3 loop: CASSYHAGGHSYEQYF. CDR3 in DNA: TGTGCCAGCAGTTACCATGCGGGAGGCCACTCCTACGAGCAGTACTTC.

The chain joins TRBV5-1 to TRBJ2-2; 7 bases line up with TRBD2. The CDR3 runs 15 residues. V gave up 5 bases and J gave up 4 bases; unmatched junction bases: 8. Per the germline V gene, CDR1 is SGHRS and CDR2 is YFSETQ. The CDR3 DNA reads as TGCGCCAGCAGACGGACTAGTTCCGGCACCGGGGAGCTGTTTTTT. Translated: CASRRTSSGTGELFF.

This clone was seen only a few times. The J gene is TRBJ2-1, the V gene TRBV10-1; 9 bases fit TRBD2. CDR1 is WNHNN and CDR2 is SYGVQD in the germline V gene (reference sequence). V lost 3 bases to trimming and J lost 6 bases; unmatched junction nucleotides: 9. The CDR3 contains 16 residues. The CDR3 loop reads CASSDPLGGLANEQFF. CDR3 nucleotides: TGCGCCAGCAGTGACCCACTGGGGGGACTAGCCAATGAGCAGTTCTTC.

The chain joins TRBV27 to TRBJ2-3, with D possibly being TRBD2 (6 bases). This CDR3 has 14 residues. V lost 6 bases to trimming and J lost 2 bases, with 12 bases between them. Germline V lookup: CDR1 MNHEY, CDR2 SMNVEV (reference sequence). The CDR3 reads CASRRPGDTDTQYF. In DNA, the CDR3 is TGTGCCAGCAGACGGCCGGGGGACACAGATACGCAGTATTTT.

This clone was counted once. The chain combines TRBV4-1 with TRBJ2-3; D gene uncertain. The CDR3 is 14 amino acids. The germline gives CDR1 MGHRA, CDR2 YSYEKL. Between the trimmed V and J ends, which lost 1 base and 2 bases, there was a span of 7 bases. In DNA form, the CDR3 reads TGCGCCAGCAGCCAAGCGACGGACACAGATACGCAGTATTTT. Its protein product is CASSQATDTDTQYF.

This chain uses TRBV27 with TRBJ2-7, with D unresolved. Germline V gives CDR1 MNHEY, CDR2 SMNVEV (reference sequence). The CDR3 runs 14 residues. The V gene lost 2 bases and the J gene lost 4 bases, with 12 bases spanning the gap. The CDR3 protein is CASSLMGSLYEQYF. In DNA form, the CDR3 reads TGTGCCAGCAGTTTAATGGGGTCTCTTTACGAGCAGTACTTC.

The chain joins TRBV6-1 to TRBJ1-1; tentative D call: TRBD1 (6 bases). In germline, CDR1 is MNHNS, CDR2 SASEGT. V shed 0 bases and J shed 3 bases, with 11 bases lying between them. This CDR3 comprises 15 residues. CDR3 sequence: CASSEAWGGYTEAFF. DNA for the CDR3: TGTGCCAGCAGTGAAGCGTGGGGGGGCTACACTGAAGCTTTCTTT.

V gene TRBV27 combines with J gene TRBJ2-7; D remains ambiguous. Germline V gene sequence: CDR1 MNHEY, CDR2 SMNVEV (reference sequence). With 5 bases removed from V and 3 bases from J, the gap between germline ends came to 8 bases. The CDR3 covers 12 residues. CDR3 bases: TGTGCCAGCAGTCCACTCGGCTACGAGCAGTACTTC. Its translation is CASSPLGYEQYF.

This clone came up once. The DNA of the CDR3 is TGTGCCAGCAGCTTGGGGCATACCCGGGACAGGGGGAAGGATGAGCAGTTCTTC. Translated, it gives CASSLGHTRDRGKDEQFF. The V and J genes are TRBV11-3 and TRBJ2-1; TRBD1 matches 11 bases. Germline CDR1 and CDR2: SGHNT and YENEEA. Trimming cost V 3 bases and J 8 bases; bases outside gene matches: 15. The CDR3 has 18 amino acids.

Details on this clone: The same CDR3 arises from other DNA sequences in this sample as well. CDR3 protein: CSVEGGGNYGYTF. The DNA of the CDR3 is TGCAGCGTTGAAGGGGGGGGTAACTATGGCTACACCTTC. This chain uses TRBV29-1 with TRBJ1-2; weak D call: TRBD1 (5 bases). CDR1 and CDR2 from the germline V gene are SQVTM and ANQGSEA. V was shortened by 1 base and J by 1 base, with 7 bases between the two germline ends. This CDR3 comprises 13 residues.

The V gene is TRBV30, the J gene TRBJ1-1; D gene uncertain. The CDR3 is made up of 13 amino acids. Germline CDR1 and CDR2: GTSNPN and SVGIG (reference sequence). The ends were cut back, 2 bases at V and 2 bases at J, with 9 bases in the middle. The CDR3 spells CAWSSTPNTEAFF. The CDR3 DNA follows: TGTGCCTGGAGTTCGACTCCCAACACTGAAGCTTTCTTT.

This clone has a single count. In DNA form, the CDR3 reads TGTGCCAGCATTTCGACAGGCGAAAGGAACACTGAAGCTTTCTTT. Translated, it gives CASISTGERNTEAFF. J is TRBJ1-1 and V is TRBV7-2, with D tentatively TRBD1 (6 bases). From germline, CDR1 is SGHTA and CDR2 FQGNSA. The CDR3 is made up of 15 amino acids. Trimming stripped 7 bases from V and 1 base from J, with 16 bases between.

This clone occurred once. This rearrangement joins TRBV6-1 to TRBJ2-7; 12 positions match TRBD2. This CDR3 region has 18 residues. The trim removed 4 bases at V and 1 base at J, leaving 11 bases unmatched. Germline V lookup: CDR1 MNHNS, CDR2 SASEGT. CDR3: CASSGVGYGTSGSYEQYF. The DNA of the CDR3 is TGTGCCAGCAGTGGAGTTGGGTACGGGACTAGCGGGTCCTACGAGCAGTACTTC.

The chain joins TRBV15 to TRBJ2-1; no reliable D call. V lost 3 bases and J lost 9, with 12 bases in between. This CDR3 comprises 13 residues. Germline V gene lookup returns CDR1 LNHNV and CDR2 YYDKDF (reference sequence). CDR3 bases: TGTGCCACCAGCAGGCCACCGGACGTTGAGCAGTTCTTC. It encodes CATSRPPDVEQFF.